The clone carrying this T cell receptor beta chain was detected only a few times. The CDR3 consists of 15 residues. Losses at the gene ends were 1 base for V and 1 base for J; bases not matched to a gene: 4. Germline V gene sequence: CDR1 DFQATT, CDR2 SNEGSKA (reference sequence). This specimen belongs to a study of T-cell reconstitution after alpha-beta-depleted transplantation in children. TCRbeta library preparation incorporated unique molecular identifiers. Each CDR3 protein gets one entry after TCRdb re-called the PCR reads with MiXCR. Of approximately 420,000 distinct CDR3 sequences detected, approximately 10% appear once; the ten largest clones hold over 4.5%.

J is TRBJ2-3 and V is TRBV20-1, with 8 bases identical to TRBD2. This receptor was identified in a human donor who donated a stem cell graft to a child with acute myeloid leukemia. The sample consisted of PBMCs from the stem cell graft donor, taken from the stem cell graft. The CDR3 DNA reads TGCAGTGCTAGAGTCTGGCGGGGGGGCACAGATACGCAGTATTTT. Its protein is CSARVWRGGTDTQYF.